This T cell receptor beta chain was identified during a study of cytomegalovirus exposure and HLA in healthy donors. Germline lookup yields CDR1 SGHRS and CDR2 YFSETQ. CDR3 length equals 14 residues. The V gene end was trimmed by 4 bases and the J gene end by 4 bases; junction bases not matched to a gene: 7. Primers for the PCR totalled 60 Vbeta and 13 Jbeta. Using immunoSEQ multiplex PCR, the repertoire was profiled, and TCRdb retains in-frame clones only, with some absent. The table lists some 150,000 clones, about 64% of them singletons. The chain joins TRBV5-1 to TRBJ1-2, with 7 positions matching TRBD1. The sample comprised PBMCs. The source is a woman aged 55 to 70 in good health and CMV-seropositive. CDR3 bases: TGCGCCAGCAGCCTCGACAGGGACGCCTATGGCTACACCTTC. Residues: CASSLDRDAYGYTF. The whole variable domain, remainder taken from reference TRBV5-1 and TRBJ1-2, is KAGVTQTPRYLIKTRGQQVTLSCSPISGHRSVSWYQQTPGQGLQFLFEYFSETQRNKGNFPGRFSGRQFSNSRSEMNVSTLELGDSALYLCASSLDRDAYGYTFGSGTRLTVV.